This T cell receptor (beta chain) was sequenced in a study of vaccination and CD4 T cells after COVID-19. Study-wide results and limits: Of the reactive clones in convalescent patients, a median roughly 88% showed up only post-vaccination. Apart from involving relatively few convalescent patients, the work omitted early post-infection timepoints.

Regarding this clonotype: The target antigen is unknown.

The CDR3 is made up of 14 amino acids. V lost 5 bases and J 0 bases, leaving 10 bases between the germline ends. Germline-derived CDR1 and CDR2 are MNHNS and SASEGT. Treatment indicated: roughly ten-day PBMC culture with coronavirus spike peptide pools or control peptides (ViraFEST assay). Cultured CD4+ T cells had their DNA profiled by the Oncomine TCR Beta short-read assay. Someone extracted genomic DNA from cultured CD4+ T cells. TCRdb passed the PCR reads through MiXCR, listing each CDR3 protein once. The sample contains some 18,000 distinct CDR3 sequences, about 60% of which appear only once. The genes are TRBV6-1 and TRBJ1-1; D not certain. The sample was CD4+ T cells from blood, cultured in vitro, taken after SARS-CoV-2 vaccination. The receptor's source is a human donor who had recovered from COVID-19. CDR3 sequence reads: CASSPREMNTEAFF. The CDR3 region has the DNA TGTGCCAGCAGTCCCCGGGAGATGAACACTGAAGCTTTCTTT.